This T cell receptor (beta chain) emerged from a study of chemoradiotherapy in HPV16-positive cancers. Study summary: Candidate HPV-specific clones and shared TCR motifs came from a couple of HPV16-positive patients.

The study, taken as a whole, reports: The functional HPV-specific definition rests on just two HPV16-positive patients. Candidate HPV-specific clones and E7-related TCR motifs grew in tumor during treatment.

The method was immunoSEQ multiplex PCR; TCRdb's version includes in-frame clones alone and lacks a portion of them. The data show roughly 19,000 clones, around 88% seen once. Concerning this clone: The antigen is unknown.

Germline CDR1 reads KGHSH; CDR2 reads LQKENI. Trimming removed 6 bases from V and 3 bases from J, with 7 bases in between. The CDR3 is 12 residues long. The receptor was isolated from a human donor with HPV-associated anogenital cancer. Sample: blood, taken from a patient who underwent chemoradiotherapy. This chain connects TRBV18 to TRBJ2-3, with D perhaps TRBD2 (5 bases). The CDR3 protein is CASSQRTDTQYF. In DNA, the CDR3 is TGTGCCAGCTCTCAGCGGACAGATACGCAGTATTTT. The variable domain in full, completed from reference TRBV18 and TRBJ2-3, reads NAGVMQNPRHLVRRRGQEARLRCSPMKGHSHVYWYRQLPEEGLKFMVYLQKENIIDESGMPKERFSAEFPKEGPSILRIQQVVRGDSAAYFCASSQRTDTQYFGPGTRLTVL.